This T cell receptor (beta chain) emerged from a study of vaccination effects on CD4 cells after COVID-19. Study information: For each well, over 1.5 million PBMC were cultured with 8.5 to 10 IU/ml IL-2 and 9 to 10 ug/ml peptides.

Sequencing used immunoSEQ multiplex PCR; TCRdb keeps in-frame clones, though not all of them. There are 50,000 or so clones in the sample; 55% to 75% occur only once, and approximately 5% lies in the top ten. About this clone itself: Its specificity is not known.

V dropped 0 bases and J dropped 0 bases, with 6 bases sitting between them. CDR1 SQVTM and CDR2 ANQGSEA come from the germline V gene. CDR3 size: 15 residues. Cells that had been cultured for 10 days were the source of isolated CD4+ T cells. The origin of this receptor is a human donor who received a COVID-19 vaccine. The sample here was CD4+ T cells from PBMCs cultured without peptide, taken before COVID-19 vaccination. V gene TRBV29-1 combines with J gene TRBJ2-6; D remains unclear. CDR3 protein: CSVEDATSGANVLTF. CDR3 bases: TGCAGCGTTGAAGATGCGACCTCTGGGGCCAACGTCCTGACTTTC.